The 2 T cell receptor beta chains in this list originate from one sample, sequenced in a study of vaccination effects on CD4 cells after COVID-19. Sequencing in the ViraFEST assay came after antigen-specific CD4+ T cells had been expanded with viral peptide pools, which were used to stimulate PBMC. After around nine days in culture, the CD4+ T cells were isolated. Vaccination of participants consisted of two doses of either the BNT162b2 or mRNA-1273 vaccine. These receptors lack a known antigen. The protocol was immunoSEQ multiplex PCR, while the TCRdb copy is restricted to in-frame clones and leaves out a portion. Of about 25,000 clones in the sample, over 75% were seen once. The sample was CD4+ T cells from PBMCs cultured with HCoV-NL63 spike peptides, taken after COVID-19 vaccination. The receptors come from a human donor who received a COVID-19 vaccine.

The chain is built from TRBV5-6 and TRBJ1-4, with 8 bases identical to TRBD1. The CDR3 is 14 residues long. The J segment lost 8 bases and the V segment lost 1 base, leaving 4 bases of the junction unmatched. The germline V gene has CDR1 SGHDT and CDR2 YYEEEE. This chain's CDR3 is CASSLTGGAEKLFF. In nucleotides, the CDR3 is TGTGCCAGCAGCTTGACAGGGGGTGCGGAAAAACTGTTTTTT.

This sequence joins TRBV5-1 and TRBJ2-5; TRBD2 matches 8 bases. J was trimmed by 2 bases and V by 4 bases; bases with no gene match: 10. Looked up from germline, CDR1 is SGHRS and CDR2 is YFSETQ. The CDR3 extends over 16 amino acids. The CDR3 DNA reads as TGCGCCAGCAGCCTGGGCGCGGGGGGTAGGCAAGAGACCCAGTACTTC. Amino acids: CASSLGAGGRQETQYF.